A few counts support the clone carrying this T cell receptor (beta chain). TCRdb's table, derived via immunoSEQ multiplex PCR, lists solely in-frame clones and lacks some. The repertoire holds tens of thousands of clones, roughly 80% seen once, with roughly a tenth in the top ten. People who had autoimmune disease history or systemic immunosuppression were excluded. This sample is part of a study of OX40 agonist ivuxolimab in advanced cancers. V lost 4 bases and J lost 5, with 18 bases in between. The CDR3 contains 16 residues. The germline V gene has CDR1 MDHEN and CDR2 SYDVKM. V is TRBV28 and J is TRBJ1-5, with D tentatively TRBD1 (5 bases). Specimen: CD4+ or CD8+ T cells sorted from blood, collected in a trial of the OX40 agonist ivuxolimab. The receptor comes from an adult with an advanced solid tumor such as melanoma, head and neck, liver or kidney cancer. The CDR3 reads CASSYGRRGEDQPQHF. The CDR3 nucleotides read TGTGCCAGCAGTTATGGCCGTCGGGGGGAGGATCAGCCCCAGCATTTT.